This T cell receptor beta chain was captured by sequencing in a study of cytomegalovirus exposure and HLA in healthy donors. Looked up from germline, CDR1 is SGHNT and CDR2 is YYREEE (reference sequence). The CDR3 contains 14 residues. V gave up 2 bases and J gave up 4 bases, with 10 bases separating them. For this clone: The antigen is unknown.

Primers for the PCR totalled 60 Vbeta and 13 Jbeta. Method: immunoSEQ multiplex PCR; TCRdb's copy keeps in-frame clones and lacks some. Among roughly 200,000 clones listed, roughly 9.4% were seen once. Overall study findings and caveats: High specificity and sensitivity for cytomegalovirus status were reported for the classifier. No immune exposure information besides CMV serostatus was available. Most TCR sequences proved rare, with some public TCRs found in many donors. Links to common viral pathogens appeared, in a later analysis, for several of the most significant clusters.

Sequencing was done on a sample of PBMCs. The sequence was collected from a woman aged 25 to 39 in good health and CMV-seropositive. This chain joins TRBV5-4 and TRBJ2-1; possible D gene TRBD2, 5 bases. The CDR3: CASSFGLSYNEQFF. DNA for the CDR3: TGTGCCAGCAGCTTCGGACTTTCTTACAATGAGCAGTTCTTC.